This entry is about one T cell receptor beta chain. This CDR3 is built from 14 residues. The germline CDR1 and CDR2 sequences are MNHEY and SVGAGI. The ends were cut back, 7 bases at V and 2 bases at J, with 14 bases in the middle. The sample belongs to a study of shared clonotypes between healthy human individuals. Only in-frame clones appear in the TCRdb table, and some are missing; sequencing was by immunoSEQ multiplex PCR. The sample includes about 670,000 clones, 55% to 75% seen only once; the top ten take about 1.8%. The genes are TRBV6-5 and TRBJ1-2, with D uncertain. The TCR comes from a woman in her thirties in good health. Sequencing was performed on memory CD4+ T cells sorted from blood. Specified subset: CD45RA-negative fraction. This CDR3 is CASKVDSWNYGYTF. The DNA for the CDR3 is TGTGCCAGCAAGGTAGACTCTTGGAACTATGGCTACACCTTC.